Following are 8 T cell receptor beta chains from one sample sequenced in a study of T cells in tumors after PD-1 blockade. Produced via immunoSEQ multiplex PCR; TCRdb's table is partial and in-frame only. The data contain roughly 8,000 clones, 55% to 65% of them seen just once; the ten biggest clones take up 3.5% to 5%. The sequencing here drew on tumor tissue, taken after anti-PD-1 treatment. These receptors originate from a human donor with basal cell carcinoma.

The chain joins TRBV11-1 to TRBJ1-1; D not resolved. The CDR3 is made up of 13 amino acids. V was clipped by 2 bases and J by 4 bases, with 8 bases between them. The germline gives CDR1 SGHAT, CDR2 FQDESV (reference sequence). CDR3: CASSLSPSTEAFF. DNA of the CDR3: TGTGCCAGCAGCTTAAGCCCGAGCACTGAAGCTTTCTTT.

In nucleotides, the CDR3 is TGCAGTGCTCGACAGGCGAGTGAAGCTTTCTTT. Translated: CSARQASEAFF. The rearrangement uses TRBV20-1 and TRBJ1-1; tentative D call: TRBD1 (6 bases). Deletions cut 5 bases from V and 7 bases from J, with 11 bases between. This CDR3 contains 11 residues. Germline CDR1 is DFQATT and CDR2 is SNEGSKA (reference sequence).

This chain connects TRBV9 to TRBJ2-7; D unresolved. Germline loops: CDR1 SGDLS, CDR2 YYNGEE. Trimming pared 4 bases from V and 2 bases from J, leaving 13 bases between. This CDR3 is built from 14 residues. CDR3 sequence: CASSRTLATYEQYF. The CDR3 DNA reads TGTGCCAGCAGCCGAACTCTGGCTACCTACGAGCAGTACTTC.

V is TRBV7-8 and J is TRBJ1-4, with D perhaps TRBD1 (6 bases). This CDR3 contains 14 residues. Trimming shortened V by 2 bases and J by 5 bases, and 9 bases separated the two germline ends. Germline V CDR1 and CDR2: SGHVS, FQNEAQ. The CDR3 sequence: CASSLFRGNEKLFF. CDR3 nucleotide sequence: TGTGCCAGCAGCTTATTCAGGGGAAATGAAAAACTGTTTTTT.

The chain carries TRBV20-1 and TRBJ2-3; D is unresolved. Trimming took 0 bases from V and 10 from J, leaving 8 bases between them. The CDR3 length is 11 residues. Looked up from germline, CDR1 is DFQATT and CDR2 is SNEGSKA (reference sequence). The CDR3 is CSARDQISQYF. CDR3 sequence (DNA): TGCAGTGCTAGAGATCAGATTTCGCAGTATTTT.

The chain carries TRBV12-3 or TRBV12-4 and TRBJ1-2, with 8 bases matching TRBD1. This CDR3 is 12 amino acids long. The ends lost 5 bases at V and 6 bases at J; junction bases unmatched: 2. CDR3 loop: CASSGQGDGYTF. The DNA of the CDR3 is TGTGCCAGCAGTGGACAGGGTGATGGCTACACCTTC.

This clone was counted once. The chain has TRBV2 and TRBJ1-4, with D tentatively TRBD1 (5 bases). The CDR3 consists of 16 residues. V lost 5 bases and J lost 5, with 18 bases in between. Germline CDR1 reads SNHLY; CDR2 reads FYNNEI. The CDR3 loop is CASSRGTGTGNEKLFF. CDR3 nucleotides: TGTGCCAGCAGTCGGGGGACCGGGACCGGGAATGAAAAACTGTTTTTT.

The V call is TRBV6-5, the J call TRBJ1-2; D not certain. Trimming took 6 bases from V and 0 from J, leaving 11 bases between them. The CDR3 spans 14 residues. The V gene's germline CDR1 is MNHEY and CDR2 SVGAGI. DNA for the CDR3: TGTGCCAGCAGGGCACAACAATCTAACTATGGCTACACCTTC. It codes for CASRAQQSNYGYTF.